Presented here are 9 T cell receptor beta chains from one specimen sequenced in a study of T cells in localized non-small cell lung cancer (TCRdb year 2020). Libraries were constructed by the immunoSEQ multiplex PCR assay. TCRdb mirrors the immuneACCESS table, restricted to in-frame sequences. Some clones are absent from its copies; in checked studies, under half trace to an unresolved V gene, and the reason for the others is unknown. A total of approximately 54,000 clones appear in this sample, 86% of them only once. The ten largest clonotypes hold approximately 5.2% of the sample. The sequencing used peripheral blood, collected before any cancer treatment. The source is a woman aged 40 to 75 with stage I lung adenocarcinoma.

V usage is TRBV2 and J usage is TRBJ1-2; D gene ambiguous. This CDR3 is 14 amino acids long. The V gene's germline CDR1 is SNHLY and CDR2 FYNNEI. The V end lost 6 bases, the J end lost 7 bases, and 18 bases lay between the germline ends. CDR3 coding DNA: TGTGCCAGCAGCGATCAAGGTGGCTTTGCTGGCTACACCTTC. It specifies CASSDQGGFAGYTF.

The CDR3 DNA reads TGTGCCAGCAGCTTATATGGCAGGATTAGCAATCAGCCCCAGCATTTT. This translates into CASSLYGRISNQPQHF. The rearrangement uses TRBV7-2 and TRBJ1-5; D is unclear. V was shortened by 2 bases and J by 0 bases, with 11 bases between the two germline ends. This CDR3 region has 16 residues. CDR1 and CDR2 from the germline V gene are SGHTA and FQGNSA.

V gene TRBV10-3 combines with J gene TRBJ2-1, with TRBD2 identical over 8 bases. This CDR3 spans 13 amino acids. Trimming cost V 6 bases and J 9 bases; bases outside gene matches: 7. The germline gives CDR1 ENHRY, CDR2 SYGVKD. The CDR3 DNA follows: TGTGCCATCAGGGGACTAGTTTGGGGTGAGCAGTTCTTC. The encoded protein is CAIRGLVWGEQFF.

The gene calls are TRBV7-8 and TRBJ1-1; D uncertain. Per germline, CDR1 SGHVS and CDR2 FQNEAQ. The ends were cut back, 3 bases at V and 1 base at J, with 12 bases in the middle. This CDR3 has 15 residues. This CDR3 is CASSFAAAANTEAFF. In DNA form, the CDR3 reads TGTGCCAGCAGCTTCGCGGCGGCAGCGAACACTGAAGCTTTCTTT. Drawing the rest from reference TRBV7-8 and TRBJ1-1, the complete variable domain is GAGVSQSPRYKVAKRGQDVALRCDPISGHVSLFWYQQALGQGPEFLTYFQNEAQLDKSGLPSDRFFAERPEGSVSTLKIQRTQQEDSAVYLCASSFAAAANTEAFFGQGTRLTVV.

This clone came up a few times. V and J are TRBV9 and TRBJ2-5; D gene uncertain. The germline V gene has CDR1 SGDLS and CDR2 YYNGEE. CDR3 size: 14 residues. V dropped 0 bases and J dropped 0 bases, with 6 bases sitting between them. The CDR3 protein is CASSVEGYQETQYF. DNA for the CDR3: TGTGCCAGCAGCGTAGAAGGGTACCAAGAGACCCAGTACTTC.

This clone was seen a single time. V usage is TRBV7-2 and J usage is TRBJ1-2; no clear D. The CDR3 totals 15 residues. V was cut by 5 bases and J by 1 base, with 14 bases left in between. Germline loops: CDR1 SGHTA, CDR2 FQGNSA. CDR3 in amino acids: CASSPRADFNYGYTF. CDR3 coding DNA: TGTGCCAGCAGCCCGAGGGCGGATTTTAACTATGGCTACACCTTC.

The chain employs TRBV5-4 and TRBJ2-3, with 10 bases that match TRBD2. This CDR3 is built from 16 residues. V gave up 4 bases and J gave up 1 base; unmatched junction bases: 6. Looked up from germline, CDR1 is SGHNT and CDR2 is YYREEE (reference sequence). The CDR3: CASSRDGTSGTDTQYF. The CDR3 DNA is TGTGCCAGCAGCCGCGATGGGACTAGCGGCACAGATACGCAGTATTTT.

This clone showed up just a few times. The CDR3 sequence: CASSIHERTEAFF. For the CDR3, the DNA is TGTGCCAGCAGCATACACGAACGCACTGAAGCTTTCTTT. J is TRBJ1-1 and V is TRBV9, with unresolved D. V dropped 4 bases and J dropped 4 bases, with 11 bases sitting between them. Germline lookup yields CDR1 SGDLS and CDR2 YYNGEE. This CDR3 comprises 13 residues.

As DNA, the CDR3 is TGTGCCAGCAGCGCCGGGGACAGGGTGGCCAATCAGCCCCAGCATTTT. Translating it yields CASSAGDRVANQPQHF. V and J are TRBV28 and TRBJ1-5; 9 bases line up with TRBD1. CDR1 MDHEN and CDR2 SYDVKM come from the germline V gene. V was pared by 6 bases and J by 3 bases, with 9 bases of the junction left unmatched. The length of the CDR3 is 16 residues.